This TCR beta chain derives from a study of T-cell reconstitution after alpha-beta-depleted transplantation in children. Study observations and caveats: Several hundred rapidly expanded clones from non-depleted graft cells reportedly supplied alpha-beta T cells about two months post-transplant.

Unique molecular identifiers were built into the TCRbeta library. TCRdb reprocessed the PCR reads via MiXCR and lists one record per CDR3 protein. The sample consists of 85,000 to 120,000 distinct CDR3 sequences, less than 6% of them appearing once. This clonotype occurred many times. Its matching antigen is unknown. This clonotype was obtained from a female patient aged 2-15 years who had a stem cell transplant for Fanconi anemia, so the T cells may come from the graft donor. Specimen: PBMCs, mostly from graft donor cells, collected 60 days after TCRalphabeta/CD19-depleted stem cell transplant.

In DNA form, the CDR3 reads TGTGCCAGCAGCCAAGAGGGACTAGCGGGAGTGGGGCTGGGTGAGCAGTTCTTC. Protein: CASSQEGLAGVGLGEQFF. The genes are TRBV3-1 and TRBJ2-1, with TRBD2 matching over 14 bases. Germline-derived CDR1 and CDR2 are LGHDT and YNNKEL (reference sequence). This CDR3 has 18 residues. V was pared by 0 bases and J by 9 bases, with 10 bases of the junction left unmatched.